Listed here is a single TCR beta chain. The antigen this receptor binds is unknown. The sample holds no much larger clone one base away, and base qualities are not on file. The cohort comprised 670 or so healthy bone marrow donors. At the time of sampling, every cohort member was nominally healthy, though immune exposures that went unrecorded were likely present. The donor tested CMV seronegative, placing the donor among the 350 to 400 seronegative members of the cohort. A peripheral blood sample was collected from each donor, and TCR beta sequencing was performed on peripheral blood mononuclear cells. Genomic DNA extraction from the blood cell samples was performed with the Qiagen DNeasy Blood Extraction Kit. From the germline V gene, CDR1 is SNHLY and CDR2 is FYNNEI. The CDR3 measures 14 amino acids from cysteine to phenylalanine. Here the CDR3 DNA is all that survives: 42 bases in frame from base 1. V is pruned by 4 bases and J by 5 bases, leaving 5 bases of the junction without a gene match.

Library method: the immunoSEQ multiplex PCR assay. A mixture of 60 forward primers for TCR Vbeta segments and 13 reverse primers for TCR Jbeta segments was used in the multiplex PCR. The CDR3 region of rearranged TCR beta genes was amplified from genomic DNA with a multiplex PCR assay. The amplified TCR beta libraries were sequenced on the Illumina HiSeq System as 87-base-pair reads. The paper's data handling went like this. In a later analysis, some 80 million unique TCR beta chains were counted across the approximately 640 repertoires, and about 10 million of these chains were shared by at least two donors. A nearest-neighbor algorithm error-corrected the raw reads and collapsed the reads into unique sequences, merging closely related sequences to remove PCR and sequencing errors. Alignment of CDR3 sequences to IMGT reference sequences was used to assign V, D and J gene segments. Each retained sequence needed at least a six-nucleotide match to both a V gene segment and a J gene segment. A rearrangement counted as productive if the CDR3 had no stop codons and remained in frame with V and J, and every other rearrangement counted as non-productive. CDR3 was defined according to IMGT convention as the region running from the second conserved V-encoded cysteine to the conserved J-encoded phenylalanine. In an earlier analysis of approximately 500 of the donors, sequences lacking an unambiguous match to a single V gene segment were excluded. In an earlier analysis of 587 of the donors, V segments were called functional above 56.7% productive rearrangements and were called segregating when the between-donor standard deviation exceeded 5%. A statistical classification framework was developed to diagnose cytomegalovirus status using the catalog of TCR beta chain sequences. A later analysis assigned V and J genes by comparing TCR nucleotide sequences with IMGT/GENE-DB human TR gene sequences. Using the TCRdist pipeline, a later analysis assigned CDR3 sequences along with most-parsimonious VDJ recombination scenarios. A later analysis defined each TCR beta chain by its CDR3 amino acid sequence plus V-gene family, and excluded reads lacking a unique V-gene family. In a later analysis, 450 to 600 highly shared, low-generation-probability nucleotide sequences were removed to address suspected cross-contamination and a sequencing artifact. A later analysis calculated a clonal expansion index for each public chain from normalized within-repertoire ranks of inferred template counts. A later analysis computed generation probabilities with a VDJ recombination model fitted to out-of-frame rearrangements, and checked the results against IGoR. In a later analysis, TCR-TCR, TCR-HLA and TCR-CMV co-occurrence was scored with hypergeometric tests, and a repertoire-size bias correction was applied to TCR pairs. To estimate false discovery rates, a later analysis permuted the HLA or CMV assignments 20 times. In a later analysis, co-occurring TCRs were grouped using DBSCAN, with TCRdist sequence similarity added in when clustering inside HLA-allele-positive subsets. For co-occurrence clustering, repertoires with fewer than 30,000 or more than 120,000 public chains were excluded, along with roughly 5 repertoires with anomalous nucleotide sharing. The source is immuneACCESS, and TCRdb retained only in-frame sequences with V and J called. Part of the clones is not carried over; for the studies checked, unresolved V genes explain less than half of this, and the remainder is unexplained. From that table come the V and J calls and clone size; the DNA was used to work out D and trimming. The sample table shows a few hundred thousand clones, and about 66% are seen once. Jointly, the top ten make up approximately 2.5% of the sample.

The sample belongs to a study of cytomegalovirus exposure and HLA in healthy donors (dated by TCRdb to about 2017). As for the study more broadly: An earlier analysis of 587 of the donors reported over 250 Gb of sequence data and 95 million to 120 million unique TCR beta sequences obtained from about 170 million T cells. To decide whether each TCR beta V gene segment behaved as functional or pseudogenic, an earlier analysis of fewer than 750 of the donors relied on high-throughput TCR beta sequencing. To predict cytomegalovirus infection status, the study brought together high-throughput TCR immunosequencing, statistical association of individual TCRs with disease status, and machine learning. A later genetic analysis used genome-wide SNP genotypes for about 65% of the 666 donors, treating that subset as a discovery cohort. The study was designed to test whether signatures of past pathogen exposure could be identified by cataloging public T cell receptors. Of the roughly 400 genotyped donors, 65% to 90% fell in the genetic ancestry cluster associated with self-reported Caucasian donors. Rather than using new phenotypic data, the later analysis identified candidate immune exposures from TCR beta sequences and from how often those sequences occurred across donors. Besides the first cohort of roughly 640 subjects, a separate validation cohort made up of 120 different subjects was used. Donor age, sex, ethnicity and CMV serostatus were collected together with the repertoire data. The study profiled the T cell repertoires of 500 to 800 subjects by immunosequencing and related them to cytomegalovirus serostatus. The number of donors typed differed by locus, with about 629-640 for A, B, C, DRB1 and DQB1, about 500 for DQA1, nearly 610 for DPA1, and under 490 for DPB1. Approximately 310 gigabases of sequencing data and 75 million to 85 million unique TCR sequences made up an early release that covered fewer than 650 HLA-typed donors. About 5 DR-DQ haplotypes were handled as single units for association and clustering, since linkage in the cohort was strong. Across about 380 genotyped donors of the cohort, an average of about 200,000 unique TCR beta nucleotide sequences per donor were sequenced, and 15% to 20% of those sequences were non-productive. Both class I and class II loci were covered by HLA typing, at four-digit resolution. All discovery cohort repertoires had been generated on a single sequencing platform. A later analysis re-examined previously published TCR beta repertoires from just over 650 donors and added high-resolution HLA genotyping to investigate patterns of TCR occurrence. Here is what the overall study found, with its caveats: Because the 87-base-pair reads could not distinguish some IMGT-functional V segments, including TRBV6-2 and TRBV6-3, those segments were excluded. In the study, some 180 TCR beta chains were listed as associated with cytomegalovirus. The sequencing pipeline was judged likely to have produced a cluster of highly shared sequence variants as a technical artifact. In a later genetic analysis, fewer N-insertions in productive TCRs were reported among donors in an Asian-associated ancestry cluster than the approximately 710-donor mean. Most CMV-associated TCR beta chains appeared to be HLA-restricted in a later analysis, and the HLA associations seemed to be driven largely by CMV exposure. Strong co-occurrence of HLA alleles, especially DR and DQ, made assigning TCR associations to individual alleles difficult. Sequencing depth was assumed to be roughly uniform across donors in the presence/absence analyses, though that assumption may not hold. According to a later analysis, TCR association rates differed among HLA loci, with DRB1 alleles showing the most associated TCRs and HLA-C alleles showing the fewest. Because HLA typing was missing for some donors at each locus, association tests included only the typed subset. According to the authors, the approach could potentially be generalized to other disease states and immunological phenotypes. In an earlier analysis of 450 to 750 of the donors, most TCR beta V segments appeared in productive rearrangements about 87% or about 30% of the time, broadly matching IMGT annotations. Approximately 16 rarely observed V segments, including chromosome 9 orphons, were excluded from the earlier analysis of several hundred of the donors because counts were too low. At a false discovery rate of 0.05, a later analysis linked some 18,000 TCR beta sequences to specific HLA alleles. The classifier was reported to diagnose cytomegalovirus status with high specificity and sensitivity in both the original and validation cohorts. Compared with equally common non-associated chains, HLA-associated TCR beta chains in a later analysis were more clonally expanded and had lower generation probabilities. A few of the identified cytomegalovirus-associated TCR beta chains were confirmed in vitro to be specific for cytomegalovirus antigens. In a later genetic analysis, a missense DCLRE1C variant was associated with V-gene and J-gene trimming of TCR beta chains, and the association was replicated in an independent cohort. Across donors, most TCR sequences were observed very rarely, whereas some public TCRs were present in many individuals. Linkage disequilibrium might explain the correlated functional status among segregating V segments, but an unknown experimental factor could not be ruled out. In this cohort, only TCR beta chains were sequenced, and detectable features were limited by the absence of alpha or paired-chain data. The only immune exposure information available for the cohort was CMV serostatus. In a later analysis, several top co-occurrence clusters were reported to appear linked to parvovirus B19, influenza, CMV and Epstein-Barr virus. A further reported finding was that TCR beta sequences accurately predicted the HLA-A and HLA-B alleles for most subjects in the first cohort.

The sequence derives from a female donor in good health and CMV-seronegative. The chain employs TRBV2 and TRBJ2-7; TRBD1 fits 10 bases in the junction. Sequencing was performed on PBMCs. In nucleotide form, the sequence is TGTGCCAGCAGTGGATGGACAGGGGGAAACGAGCAGTACTTC. Translated, this gives CASSGWTGGNEQYF.